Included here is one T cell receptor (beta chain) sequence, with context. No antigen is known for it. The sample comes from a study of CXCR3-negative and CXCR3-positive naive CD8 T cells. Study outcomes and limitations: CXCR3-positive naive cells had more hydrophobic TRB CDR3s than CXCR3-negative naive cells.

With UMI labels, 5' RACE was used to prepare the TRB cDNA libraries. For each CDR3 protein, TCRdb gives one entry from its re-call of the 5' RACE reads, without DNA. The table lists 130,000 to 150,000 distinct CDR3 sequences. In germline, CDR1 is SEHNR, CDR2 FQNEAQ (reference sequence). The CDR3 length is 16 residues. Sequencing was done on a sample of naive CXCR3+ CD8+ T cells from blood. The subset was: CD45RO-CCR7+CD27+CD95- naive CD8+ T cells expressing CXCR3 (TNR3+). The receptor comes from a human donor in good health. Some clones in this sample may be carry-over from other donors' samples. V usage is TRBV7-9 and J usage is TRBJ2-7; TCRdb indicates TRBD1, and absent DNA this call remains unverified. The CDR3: CASSLARIGGIGEQYF.